A selection of T cell receptor beta chains follows, all from one sample in a study of cytomegalovirus exposure and HLA in healthy donors. Data came from immunoSEQ multiplex PCR; TCRdb stores just in-frame clones and leaves some out. The table has 150,000 to 200,000 clones, 75% seen once; the top ten hold roughly 8.2%. The sequenced sample was PBMCs. The receptors shown here come from a woman in her forties in good health and CMV-seropositive. CDR3s include the opening cysteine and the closing phenylalanine or tryptophan. Fields, in order: J gene, V gene, D gene, clone size, CDR3 protein, CDR3 DNA. A D gene is named only where the DNA matches it firmly. Not all rows give a size; the values are once, few, many and, for expanded clones, a class.

j_call: TRBJ2-1
v_call: TRBV15
d_call: -
clone_size: -
cdr3_aa: CATSRDYRLGGVEQFF
cdr3_nt: TGTGCCACCAGCAGAGATTACCGCCTGGGCGGGGTTGAGCAGTTCTTC

j_call: TRBJ1-2
v_call: TRBV28
d_call: -
clone_size: -
cdr3_aa: CASSTGLGTDVNYGYTF
cdr3_nt: TGTGCCAGCAGTACGGGACTTGGGACCGATGTTAACTATGGCTACACCTTC

j_call: TRBJ1-4
v_call: TRBV28
d_call: TRBD1
clone_size: -
cdr3_aa: CASSKHKGQGNEKLFF
cdr3_nt: TGTGCCAGCAGCAAGCATAAGGGACAGGGGAATGAAAAACTGTTTTTT

j_call: TRBJ2-5
v_call: TRBV5-4
d_call: TRBD2
clone_size: -
cdr3_aa: CASTKGTSGRAQETQYF
cdr3_nt: TGTGCCAGCACCAAGGGGACTAGCGGGAGGGCCCAGGAGACCCAGTACTTC

j_call: TRBJ2-1
v_call: TRBV19
d_call: TRBD2
clone_size: -
cdr3_aa: CASSIPRTSGINNEQFF
cdr3_nt: TGTGCCAGTAGTATCCCGCGGACTAGCGGGATAAACAATGAGCAGTTCTTC

j_call: TRBJ1-3
v_call: TRBV10-3
d_call: -
clone_size: -
cdr3_aa: CAISALTGNTIYF
cdr3_nt: TGTGCCATCAGTGCACTTACTGGAAACACCATATATTTT

j_call: TRBJ2-1
v_call: TRBV4-3
d_call: -
clone_size: -
cdr3_aa: CASSQDVGSRYNEQFF
cdr3_nt: TGCGCCAGCAGCCAAGATGTCGGCTCGCGGTACAATGAGCAGTTCTTC

j_call: TRBJ2-3
v_call: TRBV7-8
d_call: TRBD2
clone_size: -
cdr3_aa: CASSLGGAGAGGVYTQYF
cdr3_nt: TGTGCCAGCAGCCTAGGCGGGGCAGGAGCGGGGGGCGTGTATACGCAGTATTTT

j_call: TRBJ2-5
v_call: TRBV29-1
d_call: TRBD2
clone_size: -
cdr3_aa: CSYRLAGRETQYF
cdr3_nt: TGCAGCTATCGACTAGCGGGACGGGAGACCCAGTACTTC

j_call: TRBJ2-3
v_call: TRBV4-1
d_call: -
clone_size: -
cdr3_aa: CASSPQVPDTQYF
cdr3_nt: TGCGCCAGCAGCCCCCAGGTCCCGGATACGCAGTATTTT

j_call: TRBJ2-5
v_call: TRBV7-9
d_call: TRBD2
clone_size: -
cdr3_aa: CASSFPQTSGLDQGTQYF
cdr3_nt: TGTGCCAGCAGCTTCCCCCAGACTAGCGGGTTAGATCAAGGGACCCAGTACTTC

j_call: TRBJ2-7
v_call: TRBV19
d_call: TRBD1
clone_size: -
cdr3_aa: CASSPGTGARYEQYF
cdr3_nt: TGTGCCAGTAGCCCCGGGACAGGGGCCCGGTACGAGCAGTACTTC

j_call: TRBJ2-7
v_call: TRBV9
d_call: -
clone_size: -
cdr3_aa: CASSPGGGLPYEQYF
cdr3_nt: TGTGCCAGCAGCCCAGGCGGAGGGCTCCCCTACGAGCAGTACTTC

j_call: TRBJ1-1
v_call: TRBV5-1
d_call: -
clone_size: -
cdr3_aa: CASSLVGGANTEAFF
cdr3_nt: TGCGCCAGCAGCTTGGTTGGGGGCGCGAACACTGAAGCTTTCTTT

j_call: TRBJ2-3
v_call: TRBV29-1
d_call: TRBD1
clone_size: -
cdr3_aa: CSVAKTGARADTQYF
cdr3_nt: TGCAGCGTTGCAAAGACAGGGGCGAGGGCAGATACGCAGTATTTT

j_call: TRBJ2-5
v_call: TRBV18
d_call: TRBD1
clone_size: -
cdr3_aa: CASSPPAETGLSETQYF
cdr3_nt: TGTGCCAGCTCACCACCGGCCGAGACAGGGCTATCGGAGACCCAGTACTTC

j_call: TRBJ2-7
v_call: TRBV13
d_call: -
clone_size: once
cdr3_aa: CASSLAGGAHEQYF
cdr3_nt: TGTGCCAGCAGCTTGGCTGGAGGGGCCCACGAGCAGTACTTC

j_call: TRBJ1-1
v_call: TRBV7-2
d_call: -
clone_size: few
cdr3_aa: CASSFSEKTEAFF
cdr3_nt: TGTGCCAGCAGCTTTTCGGAGAAAACTGAAGCTTTCTTT

j_call: TRBJ1-5
v_call: TRBV19
d_call: -
clone_size: -
cdr3_aa: CASSIQGLQNQPQHF
cdr3_nt: TGTGCCAGTAGTATTCAGGGTTTACAAAATCAGCCCCAGCATTTT

j_call: TRBJ2-3
v_call: TRBV27
d_call: TRBD2
clone_size: -
cdr3_aa: CASSLRREGGTQYF
cdr3_nt: TGTGCCAGCAGTTTGCGGCGGGAGGGCGGTACGCAGTATTTT

j_call: TRBJ2-1
v_call: TRBV19
d_call: -
clone_size: -
cdr3_aa: CASSASNEQFF
cdr3_nt: TGTGCCAGTAGTGCCAGCAATGAGCAGTTCTTC

j_call: TRBJ1-1
v_call: TRBV7-6
d_call: -
clone_size: -
cdr3_aa: CASSFGTNSNTEAFF
cdr3_nt: TGTGCCAGCAGCTTTGGGACAAACTCAAACACTGAAGCTTTCTTT

j_call: TRBJ2-1
v_call: TRBV12-5
d_call: -
clone_size: -
cdr3_aa: CASGLVGRGYNEQFF
cdr3_nt: TGTGCTAGTGGTTTGGTCGGGAGAGGGTACAATGAGCAGTTCTTC

j_call: TRBJ1-5
v_call: TRBV15
d_call: -
clone_size: once
cdr3_aa: CATSRGKLGAPGSQPQHF
cdr3_nt: TGTGCCACCAGCAGAGGCAAACTAGGGGCCCCCGGGAGTCAGCCCCAGCATTTT

j_call: TRBJ1-1
v_call: TRBV6-6
d_call: -
clone_size: few
cdr3_aa: CASWTTEGTEAFF
cdr3_nt: TGTGCCAGCTGGACCACTGAGGGAACTGAAGCTTTCTTT

j_call: TRBJ1-1
v_call: TRBV6-6
d_call: -
clone_size: -
cdr3_aa: CASSYKGLSTEAFF
cdr3_nt: TGTGCCAGCAGTTACAAGGGGCTGAGTACTGAAGCTTTCTTT

j_call: TRBJ1-1
v_call: TRBV5-4
d_call: -
clone_size: few
cdr3_aa: CASRPGENTEAFF
cdr3_nt: TGTGCCAGCAGGCCAGGGGAGAACACTGAAGCTTTCTTT

j_call: TRBJ2-1
v_call: TRBV9
d_call: -
clone_size: -
cdr3_aa: CASSETGSSTYNEQFF
cdr3_nt: TGTGCCAGCAGCGAAACAGGGAGTTCCACCTACAATGAGCAGTTCTTC

j_call: TRBJ1-5
v_call: TRBV28
d_call: -
clone_size: few
cdr3_aa: CASSLQGNQPQHF
cdr3_nt: TGTGCCAGCAGTTTGCAGGGGAATCAGCCCCAGCATTTT

j_call: TRBJ2-4
v_call: TRBV7-2
d_call: TRBD1
clone_size: -
cdr3_aa: CASSSRDRASLQYF
cdr3_nt: TGTGCCAGCAGCAGCCGGGACAGGGCATCTCTTCAGTACTTC

j_call: TRBJ1-1
v_call: TRBV10-2
d_call: TRBD1
clone_size: -
cdr3_aa: CASGDRDYVNTEAFF
cdr3_nt: TGCGCCAGTGGGGACAGGGATTATGTGAACACTGAAGCTTTCTTT

j_call: TRBJ2-1
v_call: TRBV27
d_call: -
clone_size: -
cdr3_aa: CASSFFSRFSSYNEQFF
cdr3_nt: TGTGCCAGCAGTTTCTTCTCCCGCTTTAGCTCCTACAATGAGCAGTTCTTC

j_call: TRBJ1-4
v_call: TRBV15
d_call: -
clone_size: -
cdr3_aa: CATSRGALGRTNEKLFF
cdr3_nt: TGTGCCACCAGCAGAGGCGCCCTGGGGCGAACTAATGAAAAACTGTTTTTT

j_call: TRBJ2-1
v_call: TRBV18
d_call: -
clone_size: -
cdr3_aa: CASSPSVGAGRYNEQFF
cdr3_nt: TGTGCCAGCTCACCCTCGGTTGGGGCGGGACGCTACAATGAGCAGTTCTTC

j_call: TRBJ2-1
v_call: TRBV7-6
d_call: TRBD2
clone_size: -
cdr3_aa: CASSFTSVSSYNEQFF
cdr3_nt: TGTGCCAGCAGCTTCACTAGCGTCAGCTCCTACAATGAGCAGTTCTTC

j_call: TRBJ1-2
v_call: TRBV13
d_call: -
clone_size: few
cdr3_aa: CASSRGGDGYTF
cdr3_nt: TGTGCCAGCAGCCGGGGGGGGGATGGCTACACCTTC

j_call: TRBJ2-7
v_call: TRBV7-2
d_call: TRBD1
clone_size: -
cdr3_aa: CALRTGKYEQYF
cdr3_nt: TGTGCCCTCAGGACAGGGAAGTACGAGCAGTACTTC

j_call: TRBJ2-7
v_call: TRBV6-1
d_call: -
clone_size: -
cdr3_aa: CASEGGNHPPYEQYF
cdr3_nt: TGTGCCAGCGAGGGGGGGAATCACCCACCCTACGAGCAGTACTTC

j_call: TRBJ1-4
v_call: TRBV10-3
d_call: TRBD1
clone_size: -
cdr3_aa: CAIRADRENEKLFF
cdr3_nt: TGTGCCATCAGGGCCGACAGGGAGAACGAAAAACTGTTTTTT

j_call: TRBJ2-3
v_call: TRBV7-3
d_call: -
clone_size: -
cdr3_aa: CASSPGTSTDTQYF
cdr3_nt: TGTGCCAGCAGCCCTGGGACTAGCACAGATACGCAGTATTTT

j_call: TRBJ2-3
v_call: TRBV11-2
d_call: -
clone_size: -
cdr3_aa: CASSFRGSGITDTQYF
cdr3_nt: TGTGCCAGCAGCTTTCGGGGGTCAGGGATCACAGATACGCAGTATTTT

j_call: TRBJ1-2
v_call: TRBV6-1
d_call: TRBD1
clone_size: -
cdr3_aa: CASTSLQGAVFGYTF
cdr3_nt: TGTGCCAGCACCTCCCTACAGGGGGCGGTTTTTGGCTACACCTTC

j_call: TRBJ1-1
v_call: TRBV7-2
d_call: -
clone_size: -
cdr3_aa: CASSLARMNTEAFF
cdr3_nt: TGTGCCAGCAGCTTGGCACGTATGAACACTGAAGCTTTCTTT

j_call: TRBJ2-1
v_call: TRBV7-2
d_call: TRBD2
clone_size: -
cdr3_aa: CASSELAGAYNEQFF
cdr3_nt: TGTGCCAGCAGCGAACTAGCGGGAGCCTACAATGAGCAGTTCTTC

j_call: TRBJ2-7
v_call: TRBV29-1
d_call: -
clone_size: once
cdr3_aa: CSVVLDINPYEQYF
cdr3_nt: TGCAGCGTTGTATTGGACATTAACCCCTACGAGCAGTACTTC